This record concerns one T cell receptor beta chain sequence. Its target is unknown. This sample is part of a study of T cells in Graves' hyperthyroidism and ophthalmopathy. General observations from the study: A model of 13 V-J features distinguished ophthalmopathy from stable hyperthyroidism. The blood repertoire included most of the expanded thyroid clonotypes above 0.001.

CDR1 and CDR2 from the germline V gene are LGHDT and YNNKEL (reference sequence). V lost 3 bases and J lost 1, with 15 bases in between. CDR3 length: 16 residues. The TCR beta CDR3 regions underwent amplification using RNA transcripts as the source. Initially, a first-round RT-PCR of the TCR CDR3 employed the HTBI primer set. TCRdb redid the calling of the multiplex PCR reads with MiXCR, one entry per CDR3 protein. The sample holds about 600,000 distinct CDR3 sequences, approximately 15% seen once. V and J are TRBV3-1 and TRBJ1-1; tentative D call: TRBD1 (5 bases). Sequenced sample: blood. This clonotype was obtained from a woman younger than 35 with Graves' ophthalmopathy. The CDR3 region is CASSHPGAQGNTEAFF. The CDR3 nucleotides read TGTGCCAGCAGCCACCCCGGTGCTCAGGGGAACACTGAAGCTTTCTTT.